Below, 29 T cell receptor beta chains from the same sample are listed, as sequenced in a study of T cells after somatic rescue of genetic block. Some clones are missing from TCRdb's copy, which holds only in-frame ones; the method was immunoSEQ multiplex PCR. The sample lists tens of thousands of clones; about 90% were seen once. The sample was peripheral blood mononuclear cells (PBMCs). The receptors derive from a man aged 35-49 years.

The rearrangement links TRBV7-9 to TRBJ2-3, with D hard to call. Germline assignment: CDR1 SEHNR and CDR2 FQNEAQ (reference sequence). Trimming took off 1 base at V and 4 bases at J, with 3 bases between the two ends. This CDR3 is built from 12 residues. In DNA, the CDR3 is TGTGCCAGCAGCTTAGTCCCAGATACGCAGTATTTT. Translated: CASSLVPDTQYF. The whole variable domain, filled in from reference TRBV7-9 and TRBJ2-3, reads DTGVSQNPRHKITKRGQNVTFRCDPISEHNRLYWYRQTLGQGPEFLTYFQNEAQLEKSRLLSDRFSAERPKGSFSTLEIQRTEQGDSAMYLCASSLVPDTQYFGPGTRLTVL.

DNA for the CDR3: TGTGCCAGCACGATACAGAATCGGGGCAATCAGCCCCAGCATTTT. Amino acid sequence: CASTIQNRGNQPQHF. The J gene is TRBJ1-5, the V gene TRBV6-1; D remains ambiguous. Germline CDR1 reads MNHNS; CDR2 reads SASEGT. V was pared by 7 bases and J by 2 bases, with 15 bases between. CDR3 length: 15 amino acids.

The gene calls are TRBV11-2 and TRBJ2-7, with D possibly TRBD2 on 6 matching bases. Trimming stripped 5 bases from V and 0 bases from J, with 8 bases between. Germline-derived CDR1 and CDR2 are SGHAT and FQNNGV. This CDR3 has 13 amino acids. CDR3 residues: CASSGDFSYEQYF. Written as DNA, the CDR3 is TGTGCCAGCAGCGGGGACTTCTCCTACGAGCAGTACTTC.

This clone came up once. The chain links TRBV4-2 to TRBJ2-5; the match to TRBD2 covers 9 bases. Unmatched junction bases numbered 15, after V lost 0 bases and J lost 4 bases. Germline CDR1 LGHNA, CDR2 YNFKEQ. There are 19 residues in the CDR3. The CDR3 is CASSQDPPGRAGGGETQYF. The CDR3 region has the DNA TGTGCCAGCAGCCAAGACCCCCCCGGGAGGGCGGGAGGGGGAGAGACCCAGTACTTC.

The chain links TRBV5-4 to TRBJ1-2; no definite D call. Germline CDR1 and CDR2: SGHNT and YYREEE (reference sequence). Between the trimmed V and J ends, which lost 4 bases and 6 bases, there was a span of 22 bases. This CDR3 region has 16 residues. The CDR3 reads CASSPNLMAPVDGYTF. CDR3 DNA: TGTGCCAGCAGCCCCAACTTGATGGCGCCGGTCGATGGCTACACCTTC.

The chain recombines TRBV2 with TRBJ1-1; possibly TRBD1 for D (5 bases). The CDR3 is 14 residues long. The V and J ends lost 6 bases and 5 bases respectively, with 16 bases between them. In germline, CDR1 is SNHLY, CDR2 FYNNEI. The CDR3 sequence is CASSVGGRGTEAFF. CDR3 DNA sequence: TGTGCCAGCAGCGTTGGGGGTCGGGGGACTGAAGCTTTCTTT. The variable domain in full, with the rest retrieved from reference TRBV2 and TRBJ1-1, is EPEVTQTPSHQVTQMGQEVILRCVPISNHLYFYWYRQILGQKVEFLVSFYNNEISEKSEIFDDQFSVERPDGSNFTLKIRSTKLEDSAMYFCASSVGGRGTEAFFGQGTRLTVV.

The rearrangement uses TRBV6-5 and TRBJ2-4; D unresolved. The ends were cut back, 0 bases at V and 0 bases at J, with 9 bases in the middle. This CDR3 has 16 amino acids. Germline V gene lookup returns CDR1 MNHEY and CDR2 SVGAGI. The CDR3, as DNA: TGTGCCAGCAGTTACTCGAACGGGTTAGCCAAAAACATTCAGTACTTC. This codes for CASSYSNGLAKNIQYF.

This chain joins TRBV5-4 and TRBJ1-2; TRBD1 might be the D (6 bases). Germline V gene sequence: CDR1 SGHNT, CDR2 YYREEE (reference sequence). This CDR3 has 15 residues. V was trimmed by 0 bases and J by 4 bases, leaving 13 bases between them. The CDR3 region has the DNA TGTGCCAGCAGCTTGGGGTGGACAGCGTCCTATGGCTACACCTTC. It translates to CASSLGWTASYGYTF.

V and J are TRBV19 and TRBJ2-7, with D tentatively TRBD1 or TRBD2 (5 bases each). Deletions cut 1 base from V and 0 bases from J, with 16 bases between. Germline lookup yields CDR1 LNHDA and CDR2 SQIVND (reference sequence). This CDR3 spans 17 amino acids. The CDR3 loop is CASSIVARAGPSYEQYF. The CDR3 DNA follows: TGTGCCAGTAGTATAGTCGCGAGGGCAGGGCCCTCCTACGAGCAGTACTTC.

The CDR3 coding sequence is TGTGCCAGCAGCGTCCGCCGGGGACTAGCGGGCGCTATCATCTACGAGCAGTACTTC. Protein product: CASSVRRGLAGAIIYEQYF. V is TRBV14 and J is TRBJ2-7; 12 nucleotides line up with TRBD2. Germline loops: CDR1 SGHDN, CDR2 FVKESK. The CDR3 consists of 19 residues. V shed 5 bases, J shed 3 bases, and the junction held 17 bases outside the gene matches.

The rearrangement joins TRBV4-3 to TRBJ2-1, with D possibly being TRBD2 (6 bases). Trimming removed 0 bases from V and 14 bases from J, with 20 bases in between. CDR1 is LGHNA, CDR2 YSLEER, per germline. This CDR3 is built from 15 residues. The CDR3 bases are TGCGCCAGCAGCCAAGATCAGTCGGGTGGGAGGACGAAGTTCTTC. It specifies CASSQDQSGGRTKFF.

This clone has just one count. CDR3 nucleotides: TGTGCCAGCAGCTTAGTGGATGGGGCCAACGTCCTGACTTTC. Its protein product is CASSLVDGANVLTF. V usage is TRBV7-9 and J usage is TRBJ2-6; D is unresolved. V lost 1 base and J 3 bases, leaving 4 bases between the germline ends. CDR1 SEHNR and CDR2 FQNEAQ come from the germline V gene (reference sequence). The CDR3 is made up of 14 amino acids.

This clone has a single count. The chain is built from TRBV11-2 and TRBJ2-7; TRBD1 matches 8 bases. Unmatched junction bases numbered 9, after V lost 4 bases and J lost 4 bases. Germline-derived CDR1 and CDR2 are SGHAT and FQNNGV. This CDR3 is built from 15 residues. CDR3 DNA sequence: TGTGCCAGCAGCTACCAAAGACAGGGGCGATACGAGCAGTACTTC. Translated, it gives CASSYQRQGRYEQYF.

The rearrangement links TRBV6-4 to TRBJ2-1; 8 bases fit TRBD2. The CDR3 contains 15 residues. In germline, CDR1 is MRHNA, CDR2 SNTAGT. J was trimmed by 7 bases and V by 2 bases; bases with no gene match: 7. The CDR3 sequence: CASSDQGLGVNEQFF. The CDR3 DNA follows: TGTGCCAGCAGTGACCAGGGACTAGGGGTAAATGAGCAGTTCTTC.

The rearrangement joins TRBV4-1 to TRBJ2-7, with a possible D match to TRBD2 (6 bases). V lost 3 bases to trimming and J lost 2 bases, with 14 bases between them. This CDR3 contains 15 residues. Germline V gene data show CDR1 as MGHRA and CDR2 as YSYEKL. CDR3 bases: TGCGCCAGCAGCCAGCCCTGGCGGGATACCTACGAGCAGTACTTC. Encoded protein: CASSQPWRDTYEQYF.

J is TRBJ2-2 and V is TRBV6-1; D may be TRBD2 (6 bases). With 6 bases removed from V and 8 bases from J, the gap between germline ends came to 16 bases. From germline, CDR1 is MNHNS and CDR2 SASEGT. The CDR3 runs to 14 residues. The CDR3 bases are TGTGCCAGCAGCGGGATCCCTCGGGGGGGGGAGCTGTTTTTT. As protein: CASSGIPRGGELFF.

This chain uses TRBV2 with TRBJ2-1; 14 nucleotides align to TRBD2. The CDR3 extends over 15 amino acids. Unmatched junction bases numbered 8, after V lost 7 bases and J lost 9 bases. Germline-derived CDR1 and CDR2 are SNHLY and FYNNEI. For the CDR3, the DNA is TGTGCCAGCATCCAGACTAGCGGGGGGGCCGGTGAGCAGTTCTTC. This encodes CASIQTSGGAGEQFF.

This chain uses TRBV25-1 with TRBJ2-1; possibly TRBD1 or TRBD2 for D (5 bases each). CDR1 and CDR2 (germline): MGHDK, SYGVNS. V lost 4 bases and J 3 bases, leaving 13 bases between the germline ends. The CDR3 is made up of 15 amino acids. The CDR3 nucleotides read TGTGCCAGCAGTGGGTTTGGGGGAGTCTACAATGAGCAGTTCTTC. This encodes CASSGFGGVYNEQFF.

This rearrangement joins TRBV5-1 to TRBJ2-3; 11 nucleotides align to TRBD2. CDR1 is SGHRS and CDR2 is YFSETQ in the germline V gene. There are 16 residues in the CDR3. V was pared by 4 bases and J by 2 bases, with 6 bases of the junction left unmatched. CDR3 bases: TGCGCCAGCAGCACGACTAGCGGGGTCCCCACAGATACGCAGTATTTT. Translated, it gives CASSTTSGVPTDTQYF. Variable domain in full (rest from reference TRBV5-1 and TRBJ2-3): KAGVTQTPRYLIKTRGQQVTLSCSPISGHRSVSWYQQTPGQGLQFLFEYFSETQRNKGNFPGRFSGRQFSNSRSEMNVSTLELGDSALYLCASSTTSGVPTDTQYFGPGTRLTVL.

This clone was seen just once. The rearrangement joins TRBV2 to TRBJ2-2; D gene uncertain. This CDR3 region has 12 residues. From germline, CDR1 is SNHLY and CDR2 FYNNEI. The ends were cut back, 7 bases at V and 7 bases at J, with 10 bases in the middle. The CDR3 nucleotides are TGTGCCAGCATGGAGCCGGGCGGGGAGCTGTTTTTT. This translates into CASMEPGGELFF.

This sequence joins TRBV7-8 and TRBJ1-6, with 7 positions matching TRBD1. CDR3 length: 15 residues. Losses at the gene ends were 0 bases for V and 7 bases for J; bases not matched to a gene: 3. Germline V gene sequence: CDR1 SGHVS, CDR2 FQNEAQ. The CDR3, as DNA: TGTGCCAGCAGCTTAGCAACAGGGGCGAATTCACCCCTCCACTTT. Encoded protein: CASSLATGANSPLHF.

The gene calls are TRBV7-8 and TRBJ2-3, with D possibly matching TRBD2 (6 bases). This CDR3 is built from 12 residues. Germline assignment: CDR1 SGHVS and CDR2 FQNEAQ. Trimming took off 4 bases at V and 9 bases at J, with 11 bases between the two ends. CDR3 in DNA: TGTGCCAGCAGCTCCCTGGCGGGAACGCAGTATTTT. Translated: CASSSLAGTQYF.

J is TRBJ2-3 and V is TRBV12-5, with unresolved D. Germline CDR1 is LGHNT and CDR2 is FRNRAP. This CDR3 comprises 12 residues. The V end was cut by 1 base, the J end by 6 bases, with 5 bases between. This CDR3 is CASGLELDTQYF. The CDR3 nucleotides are TGTGCTAGTGGTTTGGAGCTGGATACGCAGTATTTT.

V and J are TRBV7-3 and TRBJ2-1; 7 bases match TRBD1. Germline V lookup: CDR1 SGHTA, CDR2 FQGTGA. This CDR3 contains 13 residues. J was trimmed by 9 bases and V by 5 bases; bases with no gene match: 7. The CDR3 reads CASSPTGAREQFF. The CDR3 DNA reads TGTGCCAGCAGCCCCACAGGGGCGCGTGAGCAGTTCTTC.

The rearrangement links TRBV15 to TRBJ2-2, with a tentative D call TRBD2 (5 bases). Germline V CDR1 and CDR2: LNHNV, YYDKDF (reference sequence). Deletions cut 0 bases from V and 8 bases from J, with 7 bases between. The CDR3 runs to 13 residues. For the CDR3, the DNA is TGTGCCACCAGCAGAGATTGGGAGGGGGAGCTGTTTTTT. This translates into CATSRDWEGELFF.

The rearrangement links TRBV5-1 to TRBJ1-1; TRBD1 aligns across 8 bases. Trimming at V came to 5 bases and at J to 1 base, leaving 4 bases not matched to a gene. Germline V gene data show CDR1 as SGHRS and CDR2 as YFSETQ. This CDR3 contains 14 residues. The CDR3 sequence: CASSQGAANTEAFF. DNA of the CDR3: TGCGCCAGCAGTCAGGGGGCTGCGAACACTGAAGCTTTCTTT.

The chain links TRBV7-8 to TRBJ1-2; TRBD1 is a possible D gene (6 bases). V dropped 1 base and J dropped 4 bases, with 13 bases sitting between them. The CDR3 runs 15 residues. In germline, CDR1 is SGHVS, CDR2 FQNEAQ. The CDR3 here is CASSLGPGATYGYTF. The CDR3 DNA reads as TGTGCCAGCAGCTTAGGGCCGGGGGCGACCTATGGCTACACCTTC. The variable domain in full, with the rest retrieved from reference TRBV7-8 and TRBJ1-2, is GAGVSQSPRYKVAKRGQDVALRCDPISGHVSLFWYQQALGQGPEFLTYFQNEAQLDKSGLPSDRFFAERPEGSVSTLKIQRTQQEDSAVYLCASSLGPGATYGYTFGSGTRLTVV.

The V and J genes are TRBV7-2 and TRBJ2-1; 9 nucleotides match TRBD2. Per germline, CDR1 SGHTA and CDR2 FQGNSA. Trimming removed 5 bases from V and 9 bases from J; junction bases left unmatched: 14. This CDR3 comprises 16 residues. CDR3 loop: CASSPTGLAGTIEQFF. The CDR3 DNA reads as TGTGCCAGCAGCCCGACGGGTCTAGCGGGGACTATTGAGCAGTTCTTC.

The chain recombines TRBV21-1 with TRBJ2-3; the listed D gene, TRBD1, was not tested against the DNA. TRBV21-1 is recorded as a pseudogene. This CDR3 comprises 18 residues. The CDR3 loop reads CATYRDSDPEAFTDTQYF. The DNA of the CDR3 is TGTGCCACCTACCGGGACAGTGATCCGGAAGCGTTCACAGATACGCAGTATTTT.